This T cell receptor beta chain was sequenced in a study of blood T cell repertoires in COVID-19. Germline CDR1 reads LGHDT; CDR2 reads YNNKEL (reference sequence). The CDR3 has 14 amino acids. The assay was immunoSEQ multiplex PCR, and TCRdb's table has in-frame clones only and misses some. The sample has 65,000 to 90,000 clones, approximately 80% seen once. About this clone: The junction differs from germline at one of its ends, possibly a read error.

The receptor was isolated from an older man with active or convalescent COVID-19. Sample: peripheral blood. This sequence joins TRBV3-1 (or the pseudogene TRBV3-2) and TRBJ2-1, with 10 bases identical to TRBD1. CDR3 in DNA: TGTGCCAGCAGCCGGACAGGGGGGTACATTGAGCAGTTCTTC. This codes for CASSRTGGYIEQFF.